Given below is one TCR beta chain in context. The sample carries other DNA sequences with the same CDR3. The entry originates in a study of shared clonotypes between healthy human individuals. Profiling relied on immunoSEQ multiplex PCR, and the TCRdb table lists in-frame clones only, not all of them. The sample has 1,500,000 or so clones, roughly 96% seen once. This CDR3 region has 16 residues. Deletions cut 0 bases from V and 0 bases from J, with 11 bases between. From germline, CDR1 is MNHEY and CDR2 SVGAGI. The receptor was isolated from a man between 25 and 39 years old in good health. The material sequenced was naive CD4+ T cells sorted from blood. Subset denoted: CD45RA+ positively selected. The chain links TRBV6-5 to TRBJ1-1; weak D call: TRBD1 (5 bases). This chain's CDR3 is CASSYSTGAVNTEAFF. CDR3 sequence (DNA): TGTGCCAGCAGTTACTCGACCGGGGCTGTGAACACTGAAGCTTTCTTT.